The clone carrying this T cell receptor (beta chain) is judged medium-sized. No antigen is known for it. This sample is drawn from a study of spatial heterogeneity in lung cancer. Study-level findings and limits: For expanded intratumoral alpha and beta TCRs, counts tracked tumor mutation counts.

In the library, each TCR cDNA molecule bore its own unique molecular identifier. TCRdb used MiXCR to reprocess the 5' RACE reads, holding one entry per CDR3 protein. There are 2,500 to 3,500 distinct CDR3 sequences in the sample; 10% to 15% occur only once, and approximately 8.7% lies in the top ten. Time point specified: sample taken at primary tumor resection. Patients with untreated early-stage non-small cell lung cancer, numbering 72, were the donors. Whole RNA from tumor, nontumor lung or frozen PBMC was sequenced unsorted. The CDR3 spans 13 residues. V was pared by 4 bases and J by 6 bases, with 10 bases between. Germline loops: CDR1 MNHEY, CDR2 SMNVEV (reference sequence).

The rearrangement links TRBV27 to TRBJ2-1; D possibly corresponds to TRBD1 (6 bases). The sample consisted of lung tumor tissue, taken at surgery. This TCR derives from a male donor with early-stage non-small cell lung cancer. The CDR3 DNA sequence: TGTGCCAGCAGTTGGACAGTTGGCAATGAGCAGTTCTTC. Amino acids: CASSWTVGNEQFF.